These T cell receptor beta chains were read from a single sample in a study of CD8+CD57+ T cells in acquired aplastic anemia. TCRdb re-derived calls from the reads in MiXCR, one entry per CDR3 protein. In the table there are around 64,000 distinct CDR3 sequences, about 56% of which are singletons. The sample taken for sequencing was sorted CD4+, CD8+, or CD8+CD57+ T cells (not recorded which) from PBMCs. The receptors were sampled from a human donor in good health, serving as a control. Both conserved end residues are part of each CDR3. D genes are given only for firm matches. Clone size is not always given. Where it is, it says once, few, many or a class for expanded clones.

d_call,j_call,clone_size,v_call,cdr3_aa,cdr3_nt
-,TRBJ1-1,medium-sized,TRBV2,CASLPTGLSTEAFF,TGTGCCAGCCTCCCCACAGGGCTGAGCACTGAAGCTTTCTTT
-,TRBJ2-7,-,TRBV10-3,CAISAGLSGSYEQYF,TGTGCCATCAGTGCCGGACTCAGCGGGTCCTACGAGCAGTACTTC
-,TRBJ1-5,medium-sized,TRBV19,CASSIDPARSQPQHF,TGTGCCAGTAGTATAGATCCAGCGAGGAGTCAGCCCCAGCATTTT
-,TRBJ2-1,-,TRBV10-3,CAISENGAGYNEQFF,TGTGCCATCAGTGAGAACGGAGCGGGTTACAATGAGCAGTTCTTC
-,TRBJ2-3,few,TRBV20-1,CSAKRGYNEQYF,TGCAGTGCTAAGAGAGGCTACAATGAGCAGTATTTT
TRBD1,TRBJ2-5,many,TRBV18,CASSHLTGAETQYF,TGTGCCAGCTCACACCTGACAGGGGCAGAGACCCAGTACTTC
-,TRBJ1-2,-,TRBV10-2,CASRDWGAQGGYTF,TGCGCCAGCAGAGACTGGGGGGCCCAGGGTGGCTACACCTTC
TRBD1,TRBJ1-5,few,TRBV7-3,CASSTGGYQPQHF,TGTGCCAGCAGCACAGGGGGTTATCAGCCCCAGCATTTT
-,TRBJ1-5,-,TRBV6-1,CASSRRVDQPQHF,TGTGCCAGTAGTAGGCGCGTGGATCAGCCCCAGCATTTT
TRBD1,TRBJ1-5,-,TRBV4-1,CASSQDRAGGDQPQHF,TGCGCCAGCAGCCAAGATCGCGCAGGGGGAGACCAGCCCCAGCATTTT
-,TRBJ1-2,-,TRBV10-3,CANRGRDKNGYTF,TGTGCCAACCGGGGCAGGGATAAGAATGGCTACACCTTC
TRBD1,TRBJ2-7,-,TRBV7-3,CASSLEQGSNNEQYF,TGTGCCAGCAGCTTAGAACAGGGGAGTAACAATGAGCAGTACTTC
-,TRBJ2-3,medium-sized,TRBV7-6,CASSLSNTPTDTQYF,TGTGCCAGCAGCCTTAGCAACACACCCACAGATACGCAGTATTTT
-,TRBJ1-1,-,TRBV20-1,CSARWDMNTEAFF,TGCAGTGCTAGATGGGACATGAACACTGAAGCTTTCTTT
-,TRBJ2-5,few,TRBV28,CASSSAPLGGVRETQYF,TGTGCCAGCAGTTCCGCCCCTCTCGGGGGTGTGAGGGAGACCCAGTACTTC
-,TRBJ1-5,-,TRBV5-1,CASSLGLGGDQPQHF,TGCGCCAGCAGCTTGGGTTTGGGGGGAGATCAGCCCCAGCATTTT
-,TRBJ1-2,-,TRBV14,CASSQSLGLSGNYGYTF,TGTGCCAGCAGCCAATCCTTAGGTCTCTCTGGAAACTATGGCTACACCTTC
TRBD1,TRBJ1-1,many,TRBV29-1,CSVRTSGTANTEAFF,TGCAGCGTACGGACATCCGGGACAGCGAACACTGAAGCTTTCTTT
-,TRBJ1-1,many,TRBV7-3,CASSFGGADTEAFF,TGTGCCAGCAGCTTCGGGGGGGCCGACACTGAAGCTTTCTTT
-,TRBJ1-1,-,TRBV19,CASSTPRGTEAFF,TGTGCCAGTAGTACCCCGCGGGGCACTGAAGCTTTCTTT
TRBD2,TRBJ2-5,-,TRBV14,CASSPRRESPETQYF,TGTGCCAGCAGCCCACGGCGGGAGTCCCCAGAGACCCAGTACTTC
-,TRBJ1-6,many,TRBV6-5,CASSYPGNSPLHF,TGTGCCAGCAGTTACCCCGGCAATTCACCCCTCCACTTT
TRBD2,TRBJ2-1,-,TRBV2,CASSEALAGNINEQFF,TGTGCCAGCAGTGAAGCTCTAGCGGGTAATATCAATGAGCAGTTCTTC
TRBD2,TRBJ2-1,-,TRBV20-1,CSEGLAGYYEQFF,TGCAGTGAAGGTTTAGCGGGTTATTATGAGCAGTTCTTC
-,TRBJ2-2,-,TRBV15,CATSRERGDTGELFF,TGTGCCACCAGCAGAGAAAGGGGGGACACCGGGGAGCTGTTTTTT
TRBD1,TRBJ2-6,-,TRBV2,CASSGQGAGANVLTF,TGTGCCAGCAGCGGACAGGGGGCTGGGGCCAACGTCCTGACTTTC
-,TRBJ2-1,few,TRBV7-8,CASSYSLDRTKFF,TGTGCCAGCAGCTACTCATTAGATCGAACCAAGTTCTTC
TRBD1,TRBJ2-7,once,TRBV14,CASSPWDRTYEQYF,TGTGCCAGCAGCCCTTGGGACAGGACCTACGAGCAGTACTTC
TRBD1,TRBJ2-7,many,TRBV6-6,CASSYRGQGATPPEQYF,TGTGCCAGCAGTTACCGCGGACAGGGGGCCACCCCCCCCGAGCAGTACTTC
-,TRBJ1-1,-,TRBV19,CASTGAWRTEAFF,TGTGCCAGTACAGGGGCCTGGAGAACTGAAGCTTTCTTT
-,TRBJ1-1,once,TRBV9,CASSSRAGGTEAFF,TGTGCCAGCAGCTCACGGGCGGGAGGCACTGAAGCTTTCTTT
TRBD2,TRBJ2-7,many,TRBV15,CATSRGRGGRSYEQYF,TGTGCCACCAGCCGGGGGAGGGGAGGTCGGTCCTACGAGCAGTACTTC
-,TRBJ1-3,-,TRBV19,CASRGPLSGNTIYF,TGTGCCAGTAGGGGTCCACTCTCTGGAAACACCATATATTTT
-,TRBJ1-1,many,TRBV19,CASSIVAVKNTEAFF,TGTGCCAGTAGTATAGTCGCAGTAAAGAACACTGAAGCTTTCTTT
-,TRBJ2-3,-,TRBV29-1,CSEPGLGTDTQYF,TGCAGCGAACCGGGCCTTGGGACAGATACGCAGTATTTT
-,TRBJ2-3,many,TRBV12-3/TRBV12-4,CASSPGGDTQYF,TGTGCCAGCAGCCCCGGGGGTGATACGCAGTATTTT
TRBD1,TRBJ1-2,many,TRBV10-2,CASSESTGLEGYTF,TGCGCCAGCAGTGAGTCGACAGGGCTGGAAGGCTACACCTTC
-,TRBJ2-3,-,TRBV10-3,CATTGPRGPSTDTQYF,TGTGCCACCACCGGCCCCCGGGGACCTAGCACAGATACGCAGTATTTT
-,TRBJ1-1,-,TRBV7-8,CASSLPDYALKAFF,TGTGCCAGCAGCTTACCCGACTACGCCCTGAAAGCTTTCTTT
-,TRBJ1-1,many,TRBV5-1,CASSLAGAMNTEAFF,TGCGCCAGCAGCTTGGCGGGCGCGATGAACACTGAAGCTTTCTTT
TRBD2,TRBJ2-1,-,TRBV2,CASSAGLAPVDEQFF,TGTGCCAGCAGCGCGGGACTAGCGCCTGTTGATGAGCAGTTCTTC
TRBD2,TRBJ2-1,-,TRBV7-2,CASSFAAGGSRSYNEQFF,TGTGCCAGCAGCTTTGCGGCGGGGGGCTCCCGCTCCTACAATGAGCAGTTCTTC
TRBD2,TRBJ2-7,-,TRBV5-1,CASSTRLAGVEQYF,TGCGCCAGCAGCACCAGACTAGCGGGAGTGGAGCAGTACTTC
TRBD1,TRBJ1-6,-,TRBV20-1,CSARRSGTENSPLHF,TGCAGTGCTAGAAGATCGGGGACAGAAAATTCACCCCTCCACTTT
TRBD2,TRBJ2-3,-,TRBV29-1,CSVTSGRSADMQYF,TGCAGCGTGACTAGCGGGAGGTCGGCAGATATGCAGTATTTT
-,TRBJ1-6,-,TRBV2,CASRAGAQNNSPLHF,TGTGCCAGCAGGGCCGGGGCTCAAAATAATTCACCCCTCCACTTT
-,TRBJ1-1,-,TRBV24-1,CATSDLGARRTEAFF,TGTGCCACCAGTGATTTGGGGGCGCGTAGGACAGAAGCTTTCTTT
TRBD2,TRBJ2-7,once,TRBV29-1,CSVASGSSYEQYF,TGCAGCGTTGCTAGCGGAAGCTCCTACGAGCAGTACTTC
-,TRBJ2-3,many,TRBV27,CASRRGKSTDTQYF,TGTGCCAGCAGGCGGGGTAAAAGCACAGATACGCAGTATTTT
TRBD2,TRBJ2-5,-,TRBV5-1,CASSFISGRGHETQYF,TGCGCCAGCAGCTTCATTAGCGGGAGGGGGCATGAGACCCAGTACTTC